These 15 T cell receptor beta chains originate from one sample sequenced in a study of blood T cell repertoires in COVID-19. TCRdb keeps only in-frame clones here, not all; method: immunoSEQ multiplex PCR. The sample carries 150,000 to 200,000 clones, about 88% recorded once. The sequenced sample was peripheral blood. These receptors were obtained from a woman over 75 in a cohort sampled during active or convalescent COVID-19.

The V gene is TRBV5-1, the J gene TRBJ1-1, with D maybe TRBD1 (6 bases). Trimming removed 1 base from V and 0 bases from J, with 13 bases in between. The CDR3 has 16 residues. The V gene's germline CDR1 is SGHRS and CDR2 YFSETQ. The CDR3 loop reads CASSLTGSPMNTEAFF. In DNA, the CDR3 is TGCGCCAGCAGCTTGACAGGGAGCCCCATGAACACTGAAGCTTTCTTT.

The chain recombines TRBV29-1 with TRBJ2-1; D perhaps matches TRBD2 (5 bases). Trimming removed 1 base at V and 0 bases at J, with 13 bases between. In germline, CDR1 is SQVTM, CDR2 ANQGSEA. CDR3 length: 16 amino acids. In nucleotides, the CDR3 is TGCAGCGTTGAAGTGGGAGTGGCCAGCTCCTACAATGAGCAGTTCTTC. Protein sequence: CSVEVGVASSYNEQFF.

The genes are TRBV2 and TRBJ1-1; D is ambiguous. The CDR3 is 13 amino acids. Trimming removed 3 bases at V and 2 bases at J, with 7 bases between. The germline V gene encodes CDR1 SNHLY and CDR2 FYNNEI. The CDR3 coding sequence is TGTGCCAGCAGTGACGGGAGAAACACTGAAGCTTTCTTT. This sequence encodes CASSDGRNTEAFF.

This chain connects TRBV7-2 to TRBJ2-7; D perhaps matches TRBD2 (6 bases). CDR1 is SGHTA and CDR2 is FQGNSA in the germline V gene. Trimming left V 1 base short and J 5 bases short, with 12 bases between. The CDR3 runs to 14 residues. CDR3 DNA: TGTGCCAGCAGCTTAGACCGGGGGAGGAACGAGCAGTACTTC. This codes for CASSLDRGRNEQYF.

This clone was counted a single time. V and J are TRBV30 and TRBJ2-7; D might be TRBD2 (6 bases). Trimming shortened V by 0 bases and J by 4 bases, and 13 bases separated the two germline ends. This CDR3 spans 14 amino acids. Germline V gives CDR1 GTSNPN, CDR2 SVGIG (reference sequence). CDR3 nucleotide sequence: TGTGCCTGGAGTGTAGCGGGCCTAGGGTACGAGCAGTACTTC. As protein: CAWSVAGLGYEQYF.

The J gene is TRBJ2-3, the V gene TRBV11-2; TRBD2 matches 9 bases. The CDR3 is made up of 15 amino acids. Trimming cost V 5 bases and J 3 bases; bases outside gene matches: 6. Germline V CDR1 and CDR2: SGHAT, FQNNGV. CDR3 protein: CASSLSGLATDTQYF. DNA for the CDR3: TGTGCCAGCAGCCTTTCCGGACTAGCGACAGATACGCAGTATTTT.

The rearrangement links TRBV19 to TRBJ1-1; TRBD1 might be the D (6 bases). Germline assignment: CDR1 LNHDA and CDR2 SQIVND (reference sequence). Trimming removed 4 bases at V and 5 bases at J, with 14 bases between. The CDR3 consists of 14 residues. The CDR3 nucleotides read TGTGCCAGTAGTACAGGGGTTCCGAGGACTGAAGCTTTCTTT. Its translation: CASSTGVPRTEAFF.

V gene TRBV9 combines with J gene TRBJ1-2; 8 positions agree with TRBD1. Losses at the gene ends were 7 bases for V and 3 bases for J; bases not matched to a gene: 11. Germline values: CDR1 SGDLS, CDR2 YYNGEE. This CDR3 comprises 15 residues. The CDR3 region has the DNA TGTGCCAGCGGGGATTATGACAGGGGCGACTATGGCTACACCTTC. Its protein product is CASGDYDRGDYGYTF.

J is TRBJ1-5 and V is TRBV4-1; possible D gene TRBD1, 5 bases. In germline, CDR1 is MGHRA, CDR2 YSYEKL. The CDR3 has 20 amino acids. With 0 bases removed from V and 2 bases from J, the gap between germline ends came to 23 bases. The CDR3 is CASSQDQSRRGTVGNQPQHF. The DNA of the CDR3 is TGCGCCAGCAGCCAAGACCAGAGCCGGCGGGGCACGGTGGGCAATCAGCCCCAGCATTTT.

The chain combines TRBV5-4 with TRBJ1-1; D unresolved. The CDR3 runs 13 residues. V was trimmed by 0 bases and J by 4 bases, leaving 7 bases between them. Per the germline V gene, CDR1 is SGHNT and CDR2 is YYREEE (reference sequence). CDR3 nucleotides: TGTGCCAGCAGCTTGGATGAGGGCACTGAAGCTTTCTTT. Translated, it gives CASSLDEGTEAFF.

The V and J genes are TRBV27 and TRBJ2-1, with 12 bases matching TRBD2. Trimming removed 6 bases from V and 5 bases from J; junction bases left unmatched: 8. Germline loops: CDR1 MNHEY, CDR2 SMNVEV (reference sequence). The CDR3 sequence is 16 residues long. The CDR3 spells CASRELAGGRHNEQFF. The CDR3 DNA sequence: TGTGCCAGCAGGGAACTAGCGGGGGGTAGGCACAATGAGCAGTTCTTC.

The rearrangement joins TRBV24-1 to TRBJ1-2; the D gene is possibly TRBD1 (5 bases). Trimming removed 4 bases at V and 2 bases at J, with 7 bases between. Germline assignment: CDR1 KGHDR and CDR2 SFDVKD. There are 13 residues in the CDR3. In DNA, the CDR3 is TGTGCCACCAGTGAGCCAGGGAACTATGGCTACACCTTC. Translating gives CATSEPGNYGYTF.

As DNA, the CDR3 is TGTGCCAGCAGCTTGGTGGGGGCAAGCTCCTACAATGAGCAGTTCTTC. It codes for CASSLVGASSYNEQFF. The J gene is TRBJ2-1, the V gene TRBV5-4; perhaps TRBD1 as D (6 bases). The V end lost 0 bases, the J end lost 0 bases, and 10 bases lay between the germline ends. Germline CDR1 reads SGHNT; CDR2 reads YYREEE (reference sequence). The CDR3 spans 16 residues. Combining the CDR3 with reference TRBV5-4 and TRBJ2-1 gives the whole variable domain ETGVTQSPTHLIKTRGQQVTLRCSSQSGHNTVSWYQQALGQGPQFIFQYYREEENGRGNFPPRFSGLQFPNYSSELNVNALELDDSALYLCASSLVGASSYNEQFFGPGTRLTVL.

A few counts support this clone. CDR3 sequence reads: CASSLAIGVDTQYF. In DNA form, the CDR3 reads TGCGCCAGCAGCTTGGCCATCGGGGTAGATACGCAGTATTTT. The chain carries TRBV5-1 and TRBJ2-3, with a possible D match to TRBD2 (5 bases). The CDR3 covers 14 residues. Germline lookup yields CDR1 SGHRS and CDR2 YFSETQ. V was pared by 0 bases and J by 5 bases, with 10 bases between.

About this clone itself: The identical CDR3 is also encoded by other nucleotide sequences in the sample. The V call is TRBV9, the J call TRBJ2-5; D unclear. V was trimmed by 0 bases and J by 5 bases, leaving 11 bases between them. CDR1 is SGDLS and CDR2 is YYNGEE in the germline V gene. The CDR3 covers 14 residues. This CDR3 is CASSVGSGGETQYF. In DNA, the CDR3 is TGTGCCAGCAGCGTAGGATCGGGTGGGGAGACCCAGTACTTC.